This passage covers 10 T cell receptor beta chains from one sample sequenced in a study of T cells in Graves' hyperthyroidism and ophthalmopathy. TCR beta CDR3 regions were amplified from RNA transcripts. Carried out on the TCR CDR3, a first-round RT-PCR used the HTBI primer set. TCRdb reanalysed the multiplex PCR reads using MiXCR and keeps one entry per CDR3 protein. Found here are 600,000 to 900,000 distinct CDR3 sequences, around 15% of them singletons; the top ten hold approximately 8%. The sample taken for sequencing was blood. The source is a man aged 18 to 30 with Graves' hyperthyroidism.

To note about this clonotype: A much larger clonotype is one base distant, so this may be a read error. The rearrangement links TRBV11-1 to TRBJ2-5; tentatively, D is TRBD1 (6 bases). In germline, CDR1 is SGHAT, CDR2 FQDESV (reference sequence). The CDR3 consists of 14 residues. The CDR3 loop reads CASGLIGTRETQYF. CDR3 in DNA: TGTGCCAGCGGCTTAATCGGGACACGAGAGACCCAGTACTTC.

In regard to this clonotype: A much larger clone lies one base from this, so it may be a read error. This chain links TRBV7-9 with TRBJ1-5, with a possible D match to TRBD1 (6 bases). V dropped 1 base and J dropped 5 bases, with 12 bases sitting between them. The CDR3 has 15 amino acids. The V gene's germline CDR1 is SEHNR and CDR2 FQNEAQ (reference sequence). The CDR3 is CASSLGTGKDQPQHF. The CDR3 DNA follows: TGTGCCAGCAGCTTAGGTACAGGGAAGGATCAGCCCCAGCATTTT.

This clonotype was detected many times. The chain is built from TRBV11-2 and TRBJ2-1; D not resolved. The germline gives CDR1 SGHAT, CDR2 FQNNGV. The CDR3 extends over 13 amino acids. V was shortened by 5 bases and J by 7 bases, with 12 bases between the two germline ends. CDR3 protein: CASSREFKNEQFF. Written as DNA, the CDR3 is TGTGCCAGCAGCCGAGAGTTTAAGAATGAGCAGTTCTTC.

In nucleotides, the CDR3 is TGTGCCAGTAGTACTCCAGGACGCCACACCGCCTACGAGCAGTACTTC. Its translation: CASSTPGRHTAYEQYF. The gene calls are TRBV19 and TRBJ2-7; D gene ambiguous. V lost 4 bases and J lost 2, with 18 bases in between. The CDR3 is 16 amino acids. Germline loops: CDR1 LNHDA, CDR2 SQIVND (reference sequence).

In regard to this clonotype: The junction does not match germline at one end; this may be a read error. The CDR3 DNA sequence: TGTGTCAGCAGCTTAGACAGGGGGCGAACTGAAGCTTTCTTT. It codes for CVSSLDRGRTEAFF. The rearrangement uses TRBV5-4 and TRBJ1-1, with 10 bases that match TRBD1. This CDR3 is 14 amino acids long. Germline CDR1 reads SGHNT; CDR2 reads YYREEE (reference sequence).

The chain's CDR3 is CASSIDFDTEAFF. Here the CDR3 DNA reads TGTGCCAGTAGTATAGACTTCGACACTGAAGCTTTCTTT. The chain has TRBV19 and TRBJ1-1; D gene unclear. The CDR3 runs to 13 residues. The V gene lost 0 bases and the J gene lost 3 bases, with 5 bases spanning the gap. Germline CDR1 reads LNHDA; CDR2 reads SQIVND (reference sequence).

The chain combines TRBV20-1 with TRBJ2-3, with 7 positions matching TRBD2. CDR3 length: 15 residues. The germline CDR1 and CDR2 sequences are DFQATT and SNEGSKA (reference sequence). V lost 3 bases and J lost 8; bases outside the gene matches: 14. CDR3: CSARDEGLAVPTQYF. CDR3 DNA: TGCAGTGCTAGGGACGAGGGGCTAGCGGTTCCTACGCAGTATTTT.

This clonotype showed up many times. In DNA form, the CDR3 reads TGTGCCACCAGCGAAAGGGTTGAGACCCAGTACTTC. It translates to CATSERVETQYF. V gene TRBV6-2 or TRBV6-3 combines with J gene TRBJ2-5; no definite D call. The germline V gene has CDR1 MNHEY and CDR2 SVGEGT. The CDR3 loop spans 12 amino acids. V lost 10 bases, J lost 5 bases, and 14 bases lay in between.

The J gene is TRBJ2-7, the V gene TRBV20-1; 8 nucleotides match TRBD2. The CDR3 contains 13 residues. The J segment lost 3 bases and the V segment lost 4 bases, leaving 5 bases of the junction unmatched. The germline V gene has CDR1 DFQATT and CDR2 SNEGSKA (reference sequence). CDR3 in amino acids: CSAIPGGGYEQYF. The CDR3 nucleotides read TGCAGTGCTATCCCCGGGGGGGGCTACGAGCAGTACTTC.

This clonotype was counted a few times. This rearrangement joins TRBV4-1 to TRBJ2-5; possible D gene TRBD2, 6 bases. Germline loops: CDR1 MGHRA, CDR2 YSYEKL. The CDR3 length is 17 residues. The ends were cut back, 0 bases at V and 3 bases at J, with 17 bases in the middle. The CDR3 DNA reads as TGCGCCAGCAGCCAAGATAGGGTCCGACTAGTAGAAGAGACCCAGTACTTC. It encodes CASSQDRVRLVEETQYF.